The source of this TCR beta chain is a study of blood T cell repertoires in COVID-19. Study as a whole: COVID-19 samples, acute and convalescent, were from the United States, Italy and Spain. Sources were T cells, B-cell-depleted T cells, or PBMCs; the material itself was cDNA or gDNA.

Germline loops: CDR1 KGHSH, CDR2 LQKENI. The CDR3 is 13 amino acids. V was pared by 3 bases and J by 4 bases, with 9 bases between. Study processing details: It was from reference gene primer amplification that nucleated cell counts were estimated. Method: immunoSEQ multiplex PCR; TCRdb's copy keeps in-frame clones and lacks some. V and J calls and clone size are given by that table; D and trimming were obtained from the DNA. The table has about 130,000 clones, 60% to 80% seen once. This TCR came from a man aged 60-69 years who had recovered from COVID-19. Sequencing was done on a sample of peripheral blood. The chain couples TRBV18 to TRBJ1-2, with D unresolved. The CDR3 reads CASSPLTGYGYTF. In DNA form, the CDR3 reads TGTGCCAGCTCACCCCTGACTGGCTATGGCTACACCTTC.